The sequence of this TCR beta chain was determined in a study of glioma-infiltrating T cells. Amplification of TCR alpha and beta CDR3 regions from RNA used iRepertoire nested multiplex PCR. One-step reverse transcription and amplification started from approximately 100-400 ng of tissue mRNA or PBMC total RNA. TCRdb redid the calling of the multiplex PCR reads with MiXCR, one entry per CDR3 protein. The sample lists 150,000 to 200,000 distinct CDR3 sequences, roughly two fifths occurring once. The study, taken as a whole, reports: Non-neoplastic patients had below-expected tissue-blood divergence, while all gliomas exceeded expectation.

This CDR3 comprises 13 residues. J gave up 6 bases and V 3 bases, and 4 bases lay outside the gene matches. The germline V gene encodes CDR1 DFQATT and CDR2 SNEGSKA (reference sequence). At least ten counts were recorded for this clonotype. No antigen is known for it. The receptor comes from a human donor with low-grade glioma or glioblastoma, undergoing nonglioma brain surgery, or in good health (not recorded which). J is TRBJ1-5 and V is TRBV20-1; 8 nucleotides line up with TRBD1. Sequencing was done on a sample of glioma tissue, nonneoplastic brain tissue, or PBMCs (not recorded which). CDR3 amino acids: CSARNRGSQPQHF. The CDR3 nucleotides read TGCAGTGCTAGGAACAGGGGGTCTCAGCCCCAGCATTTT.